This entry is about one TCR beta chain. The sample belongs to a study of long-term antiretroviral therapy in people with HIV. The germline V and J ends were trimmed by 0 bases and 2 bases, with 8 bases remaining between them. This CDR3 has 14 amino acids. The germline V gene has CDR1 MNHNS and CDR2 SASEGT. A v3.0 immunoSEQ assay was performed at survey level. The protocol was immunoSEQ multiplex PCR, while the TCRdb copy is restricted to in-frame clones and leaves out a portion. The data hold 25,000 to 35,000 clones, with 88% observed a single time. Material: unsorted PBMCs, obtained 0.5 years after starting antiretroviral therapy. The chain carries TRBV6-1 and TRBJ2-7; D is unclear. This TCR derives from a woman under 30 with HIV. CDR3 in amino acids: CASSEATRTYEQYF. The CDR3 nucleotides read TGTGCCAGCAGTGAAGCGACTCGCACCTACGAGCAGTACTTC.